The entry below describes one T cell receptor (beta chain). These data are taken from a study of identical twins' blood T cells. With 1 base clipped from V and 5 bases from J, the junction kept 5 bases outside the gene matches. Germline V gives CDR1 SGDLS, CDR2 YYNGEE. The CDR3 totals 15 residues. Per the study methods: Each donor had about 95,000 to nearly 550,000 clonotypes. TCRdb called the 5' RACE reads again in MiXCR, with one record for every CDR3 protein. The V and J calls shown here were made by TCRdb, not taken from the authors' results. The sample lists about 370,000 distinct CDR3 sequences, under 30% occurring once. Donors were six healthy women in three monozygous twin pairs.

The sequence was obtained from a woman aged 18-50 years in good health. The chain couples TRBV9 to TRBJ2-2; 7 bases are shared with TRBD2. What was sequenced was PBMCs. Written as DNA, the CDR3 is TGTGCCAGCAGCGTAAGCGGGATTCAGACCGGGGAGCTGTTTTTT. Translated: CASSVSGIQTGELFF.